This TCR beta chain appears in the sequencing data of a study of control samples from healthy donors and cancer patients. CDR1 is MNHNY, CDR2 SVGAGI, per germline (reference sequence). The CDR3 runs 13 residues. Trimming took 5 bases from V and 5 from J, leaving 10 bases between them. Some clones are missing from TCRdb's copy, which holds only in-frame ones; the method was immunoSEQ multiplex PCR. Of about 410,000 clones listed, 75% to 95% are singletons. The source of this sequence is a middle-aged man with head and neck cancer. The chain is built from TRBV6-6 and TRBJ1-5; the D gene is possibly TRBD1 (5 bases). Input material: PBMCs. CDR3 in DNA: TGTGCCAGCAGTAGGGGAAAGGATCAGCCCCAGCATTTT. Its translation is CASSRGKDQPQHF.